This T cell receptor beta chain derives from a study of T cell repertoires and leukemia-associated antigens. Whole-study results and caveats: Expanded clones' antigen specificity and function were not directly tested.

TCRdb re-derived calls from the 5' RACE reads in MiXCR, one entry per CDR3 protein. The table has 9,500 to 15,000 distinct CDR3 sequences, more than 40% seen once. Trimming cost V 0 bases and J 6 bases; bases outside gene matches: 8. The CDR3 contains 14 residues. Germline V lookup: CDR1 DFQATT, CDR2 SNEGSKA (reference sequence). Notes on this clonotype: The antigen is unknown.

The source of this sequence is a female donor in good health. The rearrangement links TRBV20-1 to TRBJ2-7; 7 bases map to TRBD1. The sequencing sample was made of CD3+ T cells sorted from blood and cultured. CDR3 protein: CSAREEQGNPEQYF. The CDR3 DNA sequence: TGCAGTGCTAGAGAGGAACAGGGGAACCCCGAGCAGTACTTC.